The clone carrying this T cell receptor (beta chain) was seen a handful of times. J lost 8 bases, V lost 6 bases, and 13 bases had no gene match. This CDR3 has 15 residues. CDR1 and CDR2 (germline): SNHLY, FYNNEI. The sample belongs to a study of Graves' ophthalmopathy and Graves' hyperthyroidism. RNA served as the template for amplifying TCR beta CDR3 regions. Following a first-round RT-PCR that used HTBI primers, a second-round multiplex PCR was carried out. TCRdb re-called the multiplex PCR reads through MiXCR, storing one row per CDR3 protein. The sample shows about 740,000 distinct CDR3 sequences, 40% of them seen only once.

This TCR derives from an adult man with Graves' ophthalmopathy. J is TRBJ1-2 and V is TRBV2; 9 nucleotides line up with TRBD1. The sample consisted of peripheral blood. In nucleotides, the CDR3 is TGTGCCAGCAGCCAAGATCGACAGGGGGTACGAGGCTACACCTTC. It translates to CASSQDRQGVRGYTF. The full variable domain, its missing parts supplied by reference TRBV2 and TRBJ1-2, is EPEVTQTPSHQVTQMGQEVILRCVPISNHLYFYWYRQILGQKVEFLVSFYNNEISEKSEIFDDQFSVERPDGSNFTLKIRSTKLEDSAMYFCASSQDRQGVRGYTFGSGTRLTVV.